This entry is about one T cell receptor (beta chain). Its antigen remains unidentified. Use of 60 Vbeta and 13 Jbeta primers characterized the PCR. Generated by immunoSEQ multiplex PCR, the TCRdb table keeps only in-frame clones and is missing some. The sample lists tens of thousands of clones, 70% to 80% occurring once. Trimming cost V 6 bases and J 3 bases, with 14 bases left between them. This CDR3 comprises 14 residues. In germline, CDR1 is MNHNS, CDR2 SASEGT. The data stem from a study of cytomegalovirus exposure and HLA in healthy donors. Whole-study findings and limits: Earlier analysis found most TCR beta V segments productive about 90% or about 30% of the time.

Every donor was a healthy person donating bone marrow. The sample was PBMCs. The chain carries TRBV6-1 and TRBJ1-1; possibly TRBD1 for D (6 bases). This TCR was recovered from a woman in her sixties in good health and CMV-seropositive. The CDR3, as DNA: TGTGCCAGCAGCTCTCAGGGGTATGACACTGAAGCTTTCTTT. This sequence encodes CASSSQGYDTEAFF.